Here is one T cell receptor (beta chain) with its context. Its antigen is still unknown. This record comes from a study of cytomegalovirus exposure and HLA in healthy donors. Findings and limits, study-wide: A classifier reportedly called cytomegalovirus status with high sensitivity and specificity. By a later analysis, the bulk of CMV-associated TCR beta chains appeared HLA-restricted. A prior analysis recorded that most TCR beta V segments were productive about 90% or about 30% of the time. Most TCR sequences were rare, but some public TCRs occurred in many donors.

The PCR contained 60 Vbeta and 13 Jbeta primers. This table comes from immunoSEQ multiplex PCR, and its TCRdb copy is limited to in-frame clones, with some not included. Of roughly 130,000 clones listed, roughly four fifths are singletons. The V gene's germline CDR1 is ENHRY and CDR2 SYGVKD. The J segment lost 8 bases and the V segment lost 7 bases, leaving 13 bases of the junction unmatched. The CDR3 spans 14 residues. Sequencing used PBMCs. This TCR derives from a woman in her forties or fifties in good health and CMV-seropositive. The V and J genes are TRBV10-3 and TRBJ1-1, with 7 bases aligning to TRBD1. The CDR3 loop is CAIMAGGSTIEAFF. CDR3 in DNA: TGTGCCATCATGGCAGGGGGAAGTACTATCGAAGCTTTCTTT.